This T cell receptor (beta chain) was recorded in a study of T cells after yellow fever vaccination. TCRdb itself ran the 5' RACE reads through MiXCR, one entry per CDR3 protein. This sample has nearly 550,000 distinct CDR3 sequences, with approximately 21% found just once. As concerns this clonotype: As yet, its antigen is unknown.

Study-level points and caveats: Some clonotypes, a small share, were shared between CD4 and CD8 compartments.

This clonotype originated in a man aged 25-45 years who received the YFV17D yellow fever vaccine. Sequencing used PBMCs, obtained 15 days after the yellow fever booster vaccination.

The CDR3 reads CSARGGASSYNEQFF. DNA for the CDR3: TGCAGTGCTAGAGGAGGGGCGAGCTCCTACAATGAGCAGTTCTTC. This chain uses TRBV20-1 with TRBJ2-1; D tentatively fits TRBD1 or TRBD2 (5 bases each). Per the germline V gene, CDR1 is DFQATT and CDR2 is SNEGSKA (reference sequence). V lost 1 base to trimming and J lost 0 bases, with 10 bases between them. The CDR3 contains 15 residues.